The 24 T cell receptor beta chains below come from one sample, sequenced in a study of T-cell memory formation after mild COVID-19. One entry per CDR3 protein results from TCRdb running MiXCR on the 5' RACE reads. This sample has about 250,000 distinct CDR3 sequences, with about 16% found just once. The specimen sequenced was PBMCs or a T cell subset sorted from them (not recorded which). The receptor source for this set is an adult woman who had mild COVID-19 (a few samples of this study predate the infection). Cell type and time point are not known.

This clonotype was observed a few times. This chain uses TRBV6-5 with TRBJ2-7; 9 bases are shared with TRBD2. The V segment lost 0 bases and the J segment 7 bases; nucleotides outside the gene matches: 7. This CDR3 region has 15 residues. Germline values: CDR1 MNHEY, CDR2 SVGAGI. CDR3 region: CASSYSAGGGGEQYF. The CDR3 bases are TGTGCCAGCAGTTACTCGGCGGGAGGGGGCGGGGAGCAGTACTTC.

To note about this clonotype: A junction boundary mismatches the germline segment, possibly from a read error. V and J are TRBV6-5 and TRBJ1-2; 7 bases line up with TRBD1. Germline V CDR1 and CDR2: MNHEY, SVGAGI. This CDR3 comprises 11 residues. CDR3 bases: TGTGCCAGCAGTTACGTGGACAGGAAATACTTC. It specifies CASSYVDRKYF.

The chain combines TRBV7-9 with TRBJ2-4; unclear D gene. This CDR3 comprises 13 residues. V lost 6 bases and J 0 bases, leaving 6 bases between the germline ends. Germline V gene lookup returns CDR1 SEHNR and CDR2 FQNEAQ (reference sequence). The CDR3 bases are TGTGCCAGCAGTCTACTAGCCAAAAACATTCAGTACTTC. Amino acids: CASSLLAKNIQYF.

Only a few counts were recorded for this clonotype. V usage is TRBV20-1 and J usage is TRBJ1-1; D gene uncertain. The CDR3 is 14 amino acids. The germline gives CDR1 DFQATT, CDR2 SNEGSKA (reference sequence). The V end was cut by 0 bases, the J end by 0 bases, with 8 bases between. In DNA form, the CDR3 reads TGCAGTGCTAGAGACAGTCTCCTGAACACTGAAGCTTTCTTT. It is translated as CSARDSLLNTEAFF.

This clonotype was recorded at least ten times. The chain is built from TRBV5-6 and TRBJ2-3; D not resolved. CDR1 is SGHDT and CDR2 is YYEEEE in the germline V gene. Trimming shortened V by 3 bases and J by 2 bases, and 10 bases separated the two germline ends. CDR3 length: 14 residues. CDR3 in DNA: TGTGCCAGCAGCTCGCCCCGGGCCACAGATACGCAGTATTTT. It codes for CASSSPRATDTQYF.

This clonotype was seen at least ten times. CDR3 DNA sequence: TGCGCCAGCAGCCAAGATCGGGACATCGAAGCTTTCTTT. Its protein product is CASSQDRDIEAFF. This chain connects TRBV4-3 to TRBJ1-1; D is possibly TRBD1 (6 bases). The CDR3 loop spans 13 amino acids. V was trimmed by 0 bases and J by 8 bases, leaving 10 bases between them. CDR1 is LGHNA and CDR2 is YSLEER in the germline V gene.

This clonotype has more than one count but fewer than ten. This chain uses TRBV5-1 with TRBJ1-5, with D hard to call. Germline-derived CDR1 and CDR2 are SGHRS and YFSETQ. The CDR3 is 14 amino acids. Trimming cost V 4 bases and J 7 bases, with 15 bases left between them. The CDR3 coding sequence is TGCGCCAGCAGCCCCCAGAGCGGTAGCCAGCCCCAGCATTTT. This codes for CASSPQSGSQPQHF.

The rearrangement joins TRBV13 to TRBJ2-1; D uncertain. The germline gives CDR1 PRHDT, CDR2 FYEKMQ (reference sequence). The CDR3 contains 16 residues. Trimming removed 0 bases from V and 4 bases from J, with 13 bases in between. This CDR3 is CASSLGEQALYNEQFF. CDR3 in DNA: TGTGCCAGCAGCTTAGGGGAGCAGGCCTTATACAATGAGCAGTTCTTC.

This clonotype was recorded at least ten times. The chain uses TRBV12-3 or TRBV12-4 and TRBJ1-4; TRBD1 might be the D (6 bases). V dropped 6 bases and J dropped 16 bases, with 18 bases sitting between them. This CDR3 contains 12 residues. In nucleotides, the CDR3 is TGTGCCAGCAGCGCGACGGACAGCCCGAGGTTTTTT. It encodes CASSATDSPRFF.

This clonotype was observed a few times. The CDR3, as DNA: TGCAGCGCCCGTGTAGGAACAGGGTCACACATTCAGTACTTC. It translates to CSARVGTGSHIQYF. The genes are TRBV29-1 and TRBJ2-4, with D possibly being TRBD1 (6 bases). Trimming took off 7 bases at V and 8 bases at J, with 21 bases between the two ends. CDR1 and CDR2 (germline): SQVTM, ANQGSEA. The CDR3 has 14 amino acids.

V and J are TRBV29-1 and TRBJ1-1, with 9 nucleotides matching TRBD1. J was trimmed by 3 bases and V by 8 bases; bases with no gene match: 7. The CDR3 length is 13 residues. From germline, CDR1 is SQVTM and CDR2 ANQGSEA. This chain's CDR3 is CSWGGQGYTEAFF. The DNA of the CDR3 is TGCAGCTGGGGAGGACAGGGGTACACTGAAGCTTTCTTT.

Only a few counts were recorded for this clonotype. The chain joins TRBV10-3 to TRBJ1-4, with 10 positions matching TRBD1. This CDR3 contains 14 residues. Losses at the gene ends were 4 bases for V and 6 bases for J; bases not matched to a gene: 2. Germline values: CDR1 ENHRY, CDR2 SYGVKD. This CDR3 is CAISGGTGDEKLFF. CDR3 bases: TGTGCCATCAGTGGCGGGACAGGGGATGAAAAACTGTTTTTT.

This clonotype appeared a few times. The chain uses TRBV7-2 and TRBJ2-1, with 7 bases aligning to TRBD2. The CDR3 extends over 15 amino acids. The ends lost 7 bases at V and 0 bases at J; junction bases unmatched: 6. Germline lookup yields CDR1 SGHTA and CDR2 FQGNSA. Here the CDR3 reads CASTPTSLSYNEQFF. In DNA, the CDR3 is TGTGCCAGCACCCCGACTAGCCTCTCCTACAATGAGCAGTTCTTC.

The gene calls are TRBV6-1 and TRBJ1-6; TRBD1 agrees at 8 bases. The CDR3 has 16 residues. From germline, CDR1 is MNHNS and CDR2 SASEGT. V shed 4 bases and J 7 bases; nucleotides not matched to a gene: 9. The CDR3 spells CASSGDRGSLNSPLHF. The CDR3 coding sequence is TGTGCCAGCAGTGGCGACAGGGGTTCGTTGAATTCACCCCTCCACTTT.

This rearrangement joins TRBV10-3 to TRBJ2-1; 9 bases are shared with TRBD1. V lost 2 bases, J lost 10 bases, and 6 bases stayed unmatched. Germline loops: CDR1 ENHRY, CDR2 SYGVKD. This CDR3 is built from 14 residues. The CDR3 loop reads CAISEDRGVIEQFF. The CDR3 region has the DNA TGTGCCATCAGTGAGGACAGGGGGGTTATAGAGCAGTTCTTC.

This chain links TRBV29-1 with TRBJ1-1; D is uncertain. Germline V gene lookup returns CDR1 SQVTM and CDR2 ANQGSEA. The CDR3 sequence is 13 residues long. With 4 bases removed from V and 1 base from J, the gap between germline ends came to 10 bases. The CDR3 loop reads CSVGVTKNTEAFF. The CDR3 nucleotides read TGCAGCGTTGGAGTTACAAAGAACACTGAAGCTTTCTTT.

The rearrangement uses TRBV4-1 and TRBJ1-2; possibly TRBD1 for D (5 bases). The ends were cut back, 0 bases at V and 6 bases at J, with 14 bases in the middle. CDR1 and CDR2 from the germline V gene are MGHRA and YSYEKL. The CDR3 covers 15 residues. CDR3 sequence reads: CASSQDRAQANGYTF. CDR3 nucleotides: TGCGCCAGCAGCCAAGATCGGGCACAGGCCAATGGCTACACCTTC.

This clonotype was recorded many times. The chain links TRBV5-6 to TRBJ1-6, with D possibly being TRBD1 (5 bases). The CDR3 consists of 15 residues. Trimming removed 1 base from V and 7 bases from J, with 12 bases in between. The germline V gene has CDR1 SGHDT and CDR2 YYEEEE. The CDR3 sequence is CASSLKWGWNSPLHF. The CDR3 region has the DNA TGTGCCAGCAGCTTGAAGTGGGGGTGGAATTCACCCCTCCACTTT. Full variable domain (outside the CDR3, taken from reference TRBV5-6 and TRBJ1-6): DAGVTQSPTHLIKTRGQQVTLRCSPKSGHDTVSWYQQALGQGPQFIFQYYEEEERQRGNFPDRFSGHQFPNYSSELNVNALLLGDSALYLCASSLKWGWNSPLHFGNGTRLTVT.

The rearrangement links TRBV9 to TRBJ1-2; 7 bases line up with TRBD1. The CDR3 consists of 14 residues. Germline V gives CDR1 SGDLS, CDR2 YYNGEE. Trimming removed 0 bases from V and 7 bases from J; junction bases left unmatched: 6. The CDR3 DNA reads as TGTGCCAGCAGCGTAGAAGAGGGGGCGCTTGGCTACACCTTC. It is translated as CASSVEEGALGYTF.

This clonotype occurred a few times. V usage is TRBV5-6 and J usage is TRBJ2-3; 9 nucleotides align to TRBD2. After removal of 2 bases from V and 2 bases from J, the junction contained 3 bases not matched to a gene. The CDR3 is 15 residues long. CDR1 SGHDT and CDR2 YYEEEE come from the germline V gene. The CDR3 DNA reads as TGTGCCAGCAGCTTTGGCGGGGGGGTCACAGATACGCAGTATTTT. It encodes CASSFGGGVTDTQYF.

CDR3 sequence reads: CATSSAFEHQPQHF. In DNA, the CDR3 is TGTGCCACCAGCAGCGCGTTCGAGCATCAGCCCCAGCATTTT. The chain carries TRBV15 and TRBJ1-5; no definite D call. Germline V gene sequence: CDR1 LNHNV, CDR2 YYDKDF (reference sequence). The V end lost 3 bases, the J end lost 5 bases, and 11 bases lay between the germline ends. The CDR3 is 14 amino acids.

The CDR3 DNA reads TGTGCCAGCAGCTTAGCTGTGGTGGAGACCCAGTACTTC. Protein: CASSLAVVETQYF. The gene calls are TRBV7-9 and TRBJ2-5; D is unclear. Germline values: CDR1 SEHNR, CDR2 FQNEAQ (reference sequence). With 0 bases removed from V and 5 bases from J, the gap between germline ends came to 7 bases. The CDR3 sequence is 13 residues long.

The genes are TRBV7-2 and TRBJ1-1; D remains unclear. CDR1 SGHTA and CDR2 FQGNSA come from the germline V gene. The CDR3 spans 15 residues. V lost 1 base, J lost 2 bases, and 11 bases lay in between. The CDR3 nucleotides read TGTGCCAGCAGCTTAGAGGCCCTTGCAAACACTGAAGCTTTCTTT. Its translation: CASSLEALANTEAFF. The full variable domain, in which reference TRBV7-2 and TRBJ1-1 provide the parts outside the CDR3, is GAGVSQSPSNKVTEKGKDVELRCDPISGHTALYWYRQSLGQGLEFLIYFQGNSAPDKSGLPSDRFSAERTGGSVSTLTIQRTQQEDSAVYLCASSLEALANTEAFFGQGTRLTVV.

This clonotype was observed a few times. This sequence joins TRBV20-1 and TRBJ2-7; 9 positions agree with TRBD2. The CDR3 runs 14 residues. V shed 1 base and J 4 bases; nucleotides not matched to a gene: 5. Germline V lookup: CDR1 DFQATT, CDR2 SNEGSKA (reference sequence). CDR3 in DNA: TGCAGTGCTAGAGCACCTAGCGGGGTATACGAGCAGTACTTC. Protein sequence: CSARAPSGVYEQYF.